This record looks at one TCR beta chain sequence and its context. Clones were read by immunoSEQ multiplex PCR, and TCRdb kept only the in-frame ones, dropping some. This sample carries about 67,000 clones, 85% to 90% of them seen once, and the ten largest clones take 4% to 4.5%. The germline V and J ends were trimmed by 9 bases and 4 bases, with 19 bases remaining between them. The germline gives CDR1 SGHRS, CDR2 YFSETQ. This CDR3 contains 14 residues. This sample stems from a study of chemoradiotherapy in HPV16-positive cancers. The chain joins TRBV5-1 to TRBJ2-5; D is perhaps TRBD1 (6 bases). The specimen was blood, collected from a patient who underwent chemoradiotherapy. This clonotype was obtained from a human donor with HPV-associated anogenital cancer. This CDR3 reads CATSDLEGGETQYF. DNA for the CDR3: TGCGCCACTTCGGACCTCGAAGGGGGAGAGACCCAGTACTTC.